Following are 30 T cell receptor beta chains from one sample sequenced in a study of spatial heterogeneity in lung cancer. Indicated time point: blood at routine non-recurrence follow-up after resection. MiXCR, run by TCRdb on the 5' RACE reads, gives a single entry per CDR3 protein. The profile shows about 110,000 distinct CDR3 sequences, about a tenth of them singletons. The sequenced sample was PBMCs, obtained at follow-up. These TCRs come from a female donor with early-stage non-small cell lung cancer.

The V call is TRBV7-8, the J call TRBJ1-2, with 7 bases that match TRBD1. The CDR3 runs to 13 residues. Germline-derived CDR1 and CDR2 are SGHVS and FQNEAQ. Germline trimming cut 5 bases from V and 4 bases from J; bases unmatched to any gene: 4. CDR3 sequence reads: CASSSRGFYGYTF. The CDR3 nucleotides are TGTGCCAGCAGCAGCAGGGGGTTCTATGGCTACACCTTC.

This clonotype has at least ten counts. The genes are TRBV12-3 or TRBV12-4 and TRBJ2-3, with D perhaps being TRBD1 or TRBD2 (5 bases each). Trimming took off 0 bases at V and 1 base at J, with 14 bases between the two ends. The CDR3 length is 17 residues. The CDR3 DNA reads TGTGCCAGCAGTTTAGCGCTTGGGACCTCGGGCACAGATACGCAGTATTTT. This sequence encodes CASSLALGTSGTDTQYF.

This clonotype was counted a few times. This chain links TRBV7-2 with TRBJ2-7; D not resolved. This CDR3 spans 16 amino acids. Germline values: CDR1 SGHTA, CDR2 FQGNSA. The V end was cut by 0 bases, the J end by 2 bases, with 14 bases between. CDR3 residues: CASSLAPGPGPYEQYV. CDR3 in DNA: TGTGCCAGCAGCTTAGCCCCGGGCCCTGGCCCCTACGAGCAGTACGTC.

This clonotype was observed many times. The CDR3, as DNA: TGTGCCAGCAGTTTCCCTACGACAGGGAGGAAGGATCAGCCCCAGCATTTT. Translating it yields CASSFPTTGRKDQPQHF. The gene calls are TRBV12-3 or TRBV12-4 and TRBJ1-5, with 7 bases lining up with TRBD1. The CDR3 runs 17 residues. J gave up 5 bases and V 3 bases, and 13 bases lay outside the gene matches.

This clonotype occurred many times. V gene TRBV28 combines with J gene TRBJ2-3; D is perhaps TRBD2 (6 bases). CDR3 size: 15 residues. Trimming removed 6 bases at V and 4 bases at J, with 17 bases between. Germline V gene sequence: CDR1 MDHEN, CDR2 SYDVKM. The CDR3 DNA reads as TGTGCCAGCAGCAGTCGACTAGAGTTCCCAGATACGCAGTATTTT. Its translation: CASSSRLEFPDTQYF.

The V and J genes are TRBV29-1 and TRBJ2-3; D perhaps matches TRBD2 (5 bases). V dropped 0 bases and J dropped 0 bases, with 10 bases sitting between them. The length of the CDR3 is 15 residues. Germline V gene data show CDR1 as SQVTM and CDR2 as ANQGSEA. CDR3 nucleotides: TGCAGCGTTGAAGAGAGTGAGGGTAGCACAGATACGCAGTATTTT. This encodes CSVEESEGSTDTQYF.

The genes are TRBV10-3 and TRBJ2-1; D gene unclear. The CDR3 length is 12 residues. Trimming stripped 2 bases from V and 5 bases from J, with 4 bases between. Germline assignment: CDR1 ENHRY and CDR2 SYGVKD. Here the CDR3 DNA reads TGTGCCATCAGTGAGCATAACAATGAGCAGTTCTTC. Amino acid sequence: CAISEHNNEQFF.

The chain combines TRBV7-2 with TRBJ2-1; D is unclear. This CDR3 contains 14 residues. Trimming stripped 7 bases from V and 8 bases from J, with 18 bases between. The germline V gene encodes CDR1 SGHTA and CDR2 FQGNSA. The CDR3 sequence: CASTLLGPGDEQFF. As DNA, the CDR3 is TGTGCCAGCACTCTCCTGGGCCCAGGCGATGAGCAGTTCTTC.

V and J are TRBV7-9 and TRBJ1-1; 7 nucleotides align to TRBD1. The V segment lost 6 bases and the J segment 11 bases; nucleotides outside the gene matches: 15. This CDR3 has 14 amino acids. CDR1 and CDR2 from the germline V gene are SEHNR and FQNEAQ (reference sequence). CDR3 in DNA: TGTGCCAGCAGTCCGGACAGGACCTCCCCTGGGGCTTTCTTT. Residues: CASSPDRTSPGAFF.

This clonotype appeared once. This chain connects TRBV6-6 to TRBJ1-4, with D possibly TRBD1 on 5 matching bases. This CDR3 is built from 16 residues. V was trimmed by 4 bases and J by 7 bases, leaving 19 bases between them. Germline CDR1 is MNHNY and CDR2 is SVGAGI (reference sequence). CDR3 loop: CASSSFSGEWGEKLFF. CDR3 bases: TGTGCCAGCAGTTCTTTCTCGGGGGAATGGGGTGAAAAACTGTTTTTT.

This clonotype showed up just a few times. The chain employs TRBV24-1 and TRBJ2-1; 8 bases line up with TRBD2. The CDR3 contains 16 residues. Germline V gene data show CDR1 as KGHDR and CDR2 as SFDVKD. V trimming: 3 bases; J trimming: 7 bases; junction bases outside the gene matches: 10. The CDR3: CATSDAPGLVSNEQFF. DNA for the CDR3: TGTGCCACCAGTGATGCTCCGGGACTAGTGAGTAATGAGCAGTTCTTC.

This sequence joins TRBV4-1 and TRBJ2-5; TRBD1 aligns across 7 bases. CDR3 length: 15 residues. The V gene end was trimmed by 5 bases and the J gene end by 0 bases; junction bases not matched to a gene: 6. CDR1 and CDR2 from the germline V gene are MGHRA and YSYEKL. The CDR3 loop is CASSEGQPYQETQYF. CDR3 coding DNA: TGCGCCAGCAGCGAGGGACAGCCGTACCAAGAGACCCAGTACTTC.

This clonotype was seen a few times. The rearrangement links TRBV12-3 or TRBV12-4 to TRBJ2-2; 9 nucleotides line up with TRBD2. The CDR3 has 15 residues. V dropped 6 bases and J dropped 3; count of bases not matched to a gene: 5. CDR3 DNA: TGTGCCAGCAGGCCGGGACTAGCAGACACCGGGGAGCTGTTTTTT. Amino acids: CASRPGLADTGELFF.

This clonotype was found a few times. The chain employs TRBV29-1 and TRBJ1-5; D gene ambiguous. In germline, CDR1 is SQVTM, CDR2 ANQGSEA. With 3 bases removed from V and 4 bases from J, the gap between germline ends came to 13 bases. This CDR3 has 14 residues. CDR3 DNA: TGCAGCGTTGAGGGGAATCCGGCGAATCAGCCCCAGCATTTT. Its protein is CSVEGNPANQPQHF.

This clonotype has at least ten counts. The chain recombines TRBV9 with TRBJ1-4; 8 nucleotides line up with TRBD1. There are 14 residues in the CDR3. The J segment lost 5 bases and the V segment lost 4 bases, leaving 4 bases of the junction unmatched. CDR1 and CDR2 from the germline V gene are SGDLS and YYNGEE. The CDR3 DNA reads as TGTGCCAGCAGCTATGGACAGGGAAATGAAAAACTGTTTTTT. This codes for CASSYGQGNEKLFF.

The genes are TRBV11-3 and TRBJ1-1; D is unresolved. The V end lost 5 bases, the J end lost 0 bases, and 10 bases lay between the germline ends. This CDR3 has 14 amino acids. Per the germline V gene, CDR1 is SGHNT and CDR2 is YENEEA. The CDR3 DNA follows: TGTGCCAGCAGCCCATGGACGGTGAACACTGAAGCTTTCTTT. Translated: CASSPWTVNTEAFF.

This clonotype was seen at least ten times. The DNA of the CDR3 is TGCAGCGCCTCCCTGCGGGATGGTGATGAGCAGTTCTTC. Translated: CSASLRDGDEQFF. The V call is TRBV29-1, the J call TRBJ2-1; a possible D gene is TRBD2 (6 bases). The CDR3 extends over 13 amino acids. The V gene's germline CDR1 is SQVTM and CDR2 ANQGSEA. The ends were cut back, 7 bases at V and 8 bases at J, with 18 bases in the middle.

The chain has TRBV18 and TRBJ1-4, with 10 bases identical to TRBD1. Germline CDR1 and CDR2: KGHSH and LQKENI. Trimming took 3 bases from V and 0 from J; bases not matched to a gene: 4. The CDR3 has 17 amino acids. This chain's CDR3 is CASSPGQGVATNEKLFF. The CDR3 DNA sequence: TGTGCCAGCTCACCCGGACAGGGGGTGGCAACTAATGAAAAACTGTTTTTT.

Ten or more counts support this clonotype. V usage is TRBV6-2 or TRBV6-3 and J usage is TRBJ2-3; D call uncertain. The CDR3 runs 12 residues. The V end was cut by 5 bases, the J end by 2 bases, with 5 bases between. Germline lookup yields CDR1 MNHEY and CDR2 SVGEGT. The CDR3 here is CASSAHTDTQYF. CDR3 sequence (DNA): TGTGCCAGCAGTGCCCACACAGATACGCAGTATTTT.

This clonotype has a count of ten or more. The chain combines TRBV28 with TRBJ2-2; 7 bases fit TRBD2. Germline CDR1 is MDHEN and CDR2 is SYDVKM. J lost 5 bases, V lost 1 base, and 10 bases had no gene match. The CDR3 loop spans 17 amino acids. The CDR3 nucleotides are TGTGCCAGCAGTTTATTATCGTCGGGAGGTAGAACCGGGGAGCTGTTTTTT. Protein sequence: CASSLLSSGGRTGELFF.

This clonotype was detected a few times. V is TRBV30 and J is TRBJ2-1, with 10 bases that match TRBD1. The trim removed 0 bases at V and 9 bases at J, leaving 5 bases unmatched. The CDR3 is 14 amino acids. Germline loops: CDR1 GTSNPN, CDR2 SVGIG (reference sequence). CDR3 in DNA: TGTGCCTGGAGTGTAGACAGGGGGCTGACTGAGCAGTTCTTC. It is translated as CAWSVDRGLTEQFF.

The table lists this clonotype with a few counts. The gene calls are TRBV7-9 and TRBJ1-4; maybe TRBD1 (5 bases). Germline CDR1 SEHNR, CDR2 FQNEAQ (reference sequence). Trimming pared 5 bases from V and 1 base from J, leaving 11 bases between. The CDR3 extends over 15 amino acids. The CDR3 DNA sequence: TGTGCCAGCAGCATTACAGGAATAACTAATGAAAAACTGTTTTTT. Translation: CASSITGITNEKLFF.

This clonotype was picked up a small number of times. One end of the junction fails to match germline, which may point to a read error. The chain has TRBV7-3 and TRBJ1-1; D uncertain. The germline V gene encodes CDR1 SGHTA and CDR2 FQGTGA. The CDR3 loop spans 13 amino acids. In nucleotides, the CDR3 is TGTGCCAGCAGCCTAACGCAGAACACTGAAGCTTTCTTT. The encoded protein is CASSLTQNTEAFF.

The chain links TRBV29-1 to TRBJ1-5; D unclear. Germline loops: CDR1 SQVTM, CDR2 ANQGSEA. There are 13 residues in the CDR3. The V gene lost 1 base and the J gene lost 4 bases, with 8 bases spanning the gap. This CDR3 is CSVEGGQNQPQHF. The CDR3 DNA sequence: TGCAGCGTTGAAGGAGGCCAAAATCAGCCCCAGCATTTT.

This chain connects TRBV12-1 to TRBJ1-5; the table's D gene call, TRBD1, was not cross checked with the DNA. TRBV12-1 is marked as a pseudogene. The CDR3 is 18 residues long. CDR3 bases: TGTGCCAGCAGCTTTGTCCGCGCCACGGACAGCCGCAATCAGCCCCAGCATTTT. It specifies CASSFVRATDSRNQPQHF.

The J gene is TRBJ2-1, the V gene TRBV28, with D perhaps assigned TRBD1 or TRBD2 (6 bases each). V was trimmed by 9 bases and J by 1 base, leaving 13 bases between them. Germline V gene data show CDR1 as MDHEN and CDR2 as SYDVKM. This CDR3 comprises 14 residues. CDR3 region: CASQRGLSYNEQFF. CDR3 DNA: TGTGCCAGTCAACGGGGGCTATCCTACAATGAGCAGTTCTTC.

The chain carries TRBV9 and TRBJ2-3; D unclear. Germline CDR1 reads SGDLS; CDR2 reads YYNGEE. Trimming left V 0 bases short and J 0 bases short, with 8 bases between. This CDR3 contains 15 residues. The CDR3 sequence: CASSVEGASTDTQYF. The CDR3, as DNA: TGTGCCAGCAGCGTAGAGGGTGCTAGCACAGATACGCAGTATTTT.

The chain carries TRBV12-3 or TRBV12-4 and TRBJ2-6; 9 nucleotides match TRBD2. V was clipped by 5 bases and J by 1 base; unmatched bases: 9. The CDR3 has 18 residues. The CDR3 sequence is CASSPRAGGQSGANVLTF. As DNA, the CDR3 is TGTGCCAGCAGTCCCCGGGCGGGAGGGCAGTCTGGGGCCAACGTCCTGACTTTC.

This clonotype was found many times. V is TRBV20-1 and J is TRBJ1-2; D ambiguous. Germline V gene sequence: CDR1 DFQATT, CDR2 SNEGSKA (reference sequence). Trimming took 6 bases from V and 1 from J, leaving 15 bases between them. CDR3 length equals 14 residues. CDR3 sequence: CSAPLGLHNYGYTF. The CDR3 DNA reads as TGCAGTGCACCTCTAGGTCTCCATAACTATGGCTACACCTTC.

This clonotype was counted only a few times. V and J are TRBV2 and TRBJ2-7; D might be TRBD2 (6 bases). Trimming stripped 6 bases from V and 5 bases from J, with 17 bases between. The germline gives CDR1 SNHLY, CDR2 FYNNEI. This CDR3 has 14 amino acids. For the CDR3, the DNA is TGTGCCAGCAGGGCTCGTGGGGGGACGGACGAGCAGTACTTC. Translated, it gives CASRARGGTDEQYF. Combining the CDR3 with reference TRBV2 and TRBJ2-7 gives the whole variable domain EPEVTQTPSHQVTQMGQEVILRCVPISNHLYFYWYRQILGQKVEFLVSFYNNEISEKSEIFDDQFSVERPDGSNFTLKIRSTKLEDSAMYFCASRARGGTDEQYFGPGTRLTVT.